The 12 T cell receptor beta chains given below trace back to one sample, sequenced in a study of T cell changes during pregnancy in multiple sclerosis. Sequencing used immunoSEQ multiplex PCR; TCRdb keeps in-frame clones, though not all of them. Of approximately 80,000 clones listed, approximately 95% were seen once; the top ten hold roughly 0.93%. The sequences come from peripheral blood, collected in the second trimester of pregnancy. Every receptor here comes from a female donor in good health, enrolled as a control in a pregnancy study.

The genes are TRBV7-9 and TRBJ2-6; 12 bases match TRBD1. Germline assignment: CDR1 SEHNR and CDR2 FQNEAQ (reference sequence). The trim removed 5 bases at V and 1 base at J, leaving 9 bases unmatched. CDR3 length: 19 amino acids. For the CDR3, the DNA is TGTGCCAGCAGCATCCGGGACAGGGGGCAGGATTCTGGGGCCAACGTCCTGACTTTC. Encoded protein: CASSIRDRGQDSGANVLTF.

The rearrangement links TRBV30 to TRBJ2-2, with 12 bases matching TRBD2. V shed 3 bases and J 5 bases; nucleotides not matched to a gene: 4. This CDR3 is built from 15 residues. Germline V lookup: CDR1 GTSNPN, CDR2 SVGIG (reference sequence). The CDR3 loop reads CAWRRTSGATGELFF. CDR3 nucleotide sequence: TGTGCCTGGAGGAGGACTAGCGGGGCTACCGGGGAGCTGTTTTTT.

The chain uses TRBV27 and TRBJ2-1; 10 bases are a match to TRBD1. This CDR3 spans 15 amino acids. Germline CDR1 and CDR2: MNHEY and SMNVEV (reference sequence). The J segment lost 6 bases and the V segment lost 2 bases, leaving 4 bases of the junction unmatched. CDR3 residues: CASSLTGTGVNEQFF. Written as DNA, the CDR3 is TGTGCCAGCAGTTTAACCGGGACAGGGGTCAATGAGCAGTTCTTC.

This chain links TRBV18 with TRBJ2-5, with TRBD2 identical over 15 bases. This CDR3 region has 16 residues. Germline V gives CDR1 KGHSH, CDR2 LQKENI. V was pared by 3 bases and J by 4 bases, with 3 bases of the junction left unmatched. CDR3 nucleotide sequence: TGTGCCAGCTCACCCGGACTAGCGGGAGGGGGAGAGACCCAGTACTTC. Encoded protein: CASSPGLAGGGETQYF. The full variable domain, in which reference TRBV18 and TRBJ2-5 provide the parts outside the CDR3, is NAGVMQNPRHLVRRRGQEARLRCSPMKGHSHVYWYRQLPEEGLKFMVYLQKENIIDESGMPKERFSAEFPKEGPSILRIQQVVRGDSAAYFCASSPGLAGGGETQYFGPGTRLLVL.

The genes are TRBV6-6 and TRBJ2-7; no firm D call. Trimming pared 5 bases from V and 3 bases from J, leaving 14 bases between. The CDR3 is 14 amino acids. Per germline, CDR1 MNHNY and CDR2 SVGAGI (reference sequence). The CDR3 sequence is CASSPSLANYEQYF. CDR3 DNA sequence: TGTGCCAGCAGTCCCTCATTGGCCAACTACGAGCAGTACTTC.

The chain is built from TRBV7-9 and TRBJ2-3; unclear D gene. The CDR3 runs to 14 residues. Germline-derived CDR1 and CDR2 are SEHNR and FQNEAQ (reference sequence). The ends were cut back, 2 bases at V and 6 bases at J, with 12 bases in the middle. The CDR3 DNA is TGTGCCAGCAGCTTAACCCAGGTTGGGGATACGCAGTATTTT. It yields the protein CASSLTQVGDTQYF.

The V and J genes are TRBV5-1 and TRBJ2-2; D unclear. Trimming stripped 4 bases from V and 1 base from J, with 8 bases between. CDR3 length: 14 amino acids. Germline V gives CDR1 SGHRS, CDR2 YFSETQ. This CDR3 reads CASSLGWNTGELFF. The CDR3, as DNA: TGCGCCAGCAGCCTCGGGTGGAACACCGGGGAGCTGTTTTTT.

The chain joins TRBV6-5 to TRBJ1-6, with 7 bases matching TRBD1. Per the germline V gene, CDR1 is MNHEY and CDR2 is SVGAGI. The CDR3 extends over 15 amino acids. The junction had 3 bases not matched to a gene; V was cut back by 2 bases and J by 5 bases. The CDR3: CASSYADRNNSPLHF. CDR3 DNA: TGTGCCAGCAGTTACGCGGACAGGAATAATTCACCCCTCCACTTT.

The chain joins TRBV11-2 to TRBJ2-5, with D hard to call. Germline V gene data show CDR1 as SGHAT and CDR2 as FQNNGV. With 4 bases removed from V and 2 bases from J, the gap between germline ends came to 14 bases. The CDR3 totals 15 residues. CDR3 coding DNA: TGTGCCAGCAGCTCTGGAGCGAAAGTACAAGAGACCCAGTACTTC. As protein: CASSSGAKVQETQYF.

The chain joins TRBV13 to TRBJ2-1; 9 bases align to TRBD2. J lost 4 bases, V lost 0 bases, and 4 bases had no gene match. Germline V gives CDR1 PRHDT, CDR2 FYEKMQ (reference sequence). The length of the CDR3 is 16 residues. The CDR3 is CASSLGAGGEYNEQFF. The CDR3 nucleotides read TGTGCCAGCAGCTTAGGCGCGGGAGGGGAGTACAATGAGCAGTTCTTC.

This chain connects TRBV9 to TRBJ2-3; weak D call: TRBD2 (5 bases). Germline CDR1 is SGDLS and CDR2 is YYNGEE. This CDR3 has 14 residues. V was clipped by 3 bases and J by 4 bases, with 12 bases between them. The CDR3 DNA is TGTGCCAGCAGCGACCCGGGGAGTGCAGATACGCAGTATTTT. Amino acid sequence: CASSDPGSADTQYF. Complete variable domain (other parts from reference TRBV9 and TRBJ2-3): DSGVTQTPKHLITATGQRVTLRCSPRSGDLSVYWYQQSLDQGLQFLIQYYNGEERAKGNILERFSAQQFPDLHSELNLSSLELGDSALYFCASSDPGSADTQYFGPGTRLTVL.

CDR3 sequence (DNA): TGTGCCAGCAGTTACGATGTCAGTGGCTATGGCTACACCTTC. Translated, it gives CASSYDVSGYGYTF. This chain links TRBV6-5 with TRBJ1-2, with D uncertain. V lost 2 bases, J lost 4 bases, and 11 bases lay in between. In germline, CDR1 is MNHEY, CDR2 SVGAGI. The CDR3 consists of 14 residues.